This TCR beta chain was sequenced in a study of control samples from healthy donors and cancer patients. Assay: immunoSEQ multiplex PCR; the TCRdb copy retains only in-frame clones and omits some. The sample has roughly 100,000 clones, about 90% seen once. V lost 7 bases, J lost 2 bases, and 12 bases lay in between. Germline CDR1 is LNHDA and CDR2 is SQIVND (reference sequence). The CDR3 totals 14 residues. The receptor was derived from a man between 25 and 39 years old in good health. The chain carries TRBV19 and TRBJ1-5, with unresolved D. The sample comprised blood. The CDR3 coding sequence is TGTGCCAGTATGCATATTTTTGGCAATCAGCCCCAGCATTTT. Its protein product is CASMHIFGNQPQHF.